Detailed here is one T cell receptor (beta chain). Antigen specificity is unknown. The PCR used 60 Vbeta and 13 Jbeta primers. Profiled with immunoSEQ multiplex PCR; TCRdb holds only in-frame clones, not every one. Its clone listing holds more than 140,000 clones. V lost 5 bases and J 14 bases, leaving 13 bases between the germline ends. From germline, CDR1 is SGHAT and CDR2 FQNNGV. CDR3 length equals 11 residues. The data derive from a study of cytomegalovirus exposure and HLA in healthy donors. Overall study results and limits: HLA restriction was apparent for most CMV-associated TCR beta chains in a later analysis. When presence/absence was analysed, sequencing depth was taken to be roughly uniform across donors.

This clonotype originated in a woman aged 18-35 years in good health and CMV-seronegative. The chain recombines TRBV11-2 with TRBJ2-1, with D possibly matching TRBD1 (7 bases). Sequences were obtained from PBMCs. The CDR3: CASSRGTDEFF. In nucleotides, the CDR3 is TGTGCCAGCAGCCGGGGGACAGATGAGTTCTTC.